The 10 T cell receptor beta chains below all came from one sample that was sequenced in a study of cytomegalovirus exposure and HLA in healthy donors. The primer mix had 60 Vbeta and 13 Jbeta primers. Libraries were prepared by immunoSEQ multiplex PCR; TCRdb keeps only in-frame clonotypes and omits some of them. The top ten hold 3.5% to 4.5% of the sample, which has roughly 140,000 clones, around 79% seen once. Sample: PBMCs. The source of these receptors is a human donor in good health.

The rearrangement links TRBV7-2 to TRBJ2-1; 9 nucleotides match TRBD2. The CDR3 consists of 19 residues. V shed 5 bases and J 4 bases; nucleotides not matched to a gene: 18. Germline V lookup: CDR1 SGHTA, CDR2 FQGNSA. The CDR3 coding sequence is TGTGCCAGCAGCGCCCGCCCGACTAGCGGACACGGAGATTACAATGAGCAGTTCTTC. Translated: CASSARPTSGHGDYNEQFF.

The V and J genes are TRBV7-2 and TRBJ2-2; 11 bases map to TRBD1. With V trimmed by 1 base and J by 9 bases, 4 bases remained unmatched. Germline lookup yields CDR1 SGHTA and CDR2 FQGNSA. The CDR3 covers 15 residues. The CDR3, as DNA: TGTGCCAGCAGCTTAGGGACAGGGGGCAAAAGGGAGCTGTTTTTT. Translation gives CASSLGTGGKRELFF.

The V and J genes are TRBV10-3 and TRBJ2-7; TRBD2 aligns across 13 bases. With V trimmed by 0 bases and J by 1 base, 9 bases remained unmatched. There are 19 residues in the CDR3. CDR1 is ENHRY, CDR2 SYGVKD, per germline. The CDR3 DNA reads TGTGCCATCAGTGAGTCGATAGCACTAGCGGGAGGGACATCCTACGAGCAGTACTTC. Translation gives CAISESIALAGGTSYEQYF.

Details on this clone: Other nucleotide sequences in the sample specify the same CDR3. This chain connects TRBV5-4 to TRBJ2-3, with D possibly being TRBD1 (5 bases). Trimming removed 3 bases from V and 2 bases from J, with 10 bases in between. CDR3 size: 14 residues. Germline CDR1 SGHNT, CDR2 YYREEE (reference sequence). CDR3 region: CASSSRAPTDTQYF. CDR3 DNA: TGTGCCAGCAGCTCCAGGGCCCCCACAGATACGCAGTATTTT.

The chain carries TRBV2 and TRBJ1-4; TRBD1 might be the D (6 bases). V was trimmed by 6 bases and J by 5 bases, leaving 16 bases between them. There are 15 residues in the CDR3. Germline CDR1 SNHLY, CDR2 FYNNEI. DNA of the CDR3: TGTGCCAGCAGCTACGGGGGGCAGGGGAATGAAAAACTGTTTTTT. The encoded protein is CASSYGGQGNEKLFF.

The chain links TRBV7-6 to TRBJ1-4; D remains ambiguous. V dropped 3 bases and J dropped 0 bases, with 5 bases sitting between them. Germline CDR1 reads SGHVS; CDR2 reads FNYEAQ. The CDR3 extends over 14 amino acids. DNA for the CDR3: TGTGCCAGCAGCTTGCGGGCAACTAATGAAAAACTGTTTTTT. This codes for CASSLRATNEKLFF.

The chain recombines TRBV20-1 with TRBJ2-7, with 8 bases identical to TRBD1. Germline V CDR1 and CDR2: DFQATT, SNEGSKA (reference sequence). The CDR3 has 11 amino acids. J lost 7 bases, V lost 2 bases, and 1 base had no gene match. The CDR3 here is CSARQGAEQYF. In DNA form, the CDR3 reads TGCAGTGCTAGACAGGGGGCAGAGCAGTACTTC.

The V gene is TRBV6-6, the J gene TRBJ1-1; the D is unclear. Trimming removed 6 bases from V and 1 base from J, with 6 bases in between. This CDR3 has 12 amino acids. Germline CDR1 MNHNY, CDR2 SVGAGI (reference sequence). The CDR3 coding sequence is TGTGCCAGCAGCGGGGAGAACACTGAAGCTTTCTTT. It codes for CASSGENTEAFF.

The chain recombines TRBV5-6 with TRBJ1-1; D is possibly TRBD1 (6 bases). This CDR3 contains 14 residues. Germline CDR1 SGHDT, CDR2 YYEEEE. V lost 4 bases to trimming and J lost 5 bases, with 15 bases between them. The CDR3 nucleotides are TGTGCCAGCAGCACATGGGGGGGGCTGACTGAAGCTTTCTTT. Its protein product is CASSTWGGLTEAFF.

The V call is TRBV28, the J call TRBJ2-2; the D is unclear. The V end was cut by 2 bases, the J end by 6 bases, with 10 bases between. The germline CDR1 and CDR2 sequences are MDHEN and SYDVKM. The CDR3 contains 14 residues. CDR3 DNA sequence: TGTGCCAGCAGTTTAGCGTGGAGTCCCGGGGAGCTGTTTTTT. Protein product: CASSLAWSPGELFF.